This TCR beta chain emerged from a study of cytomegalovirus exposure and HLA in healthy donors. Turning to the study itself: In a later analysis, it was reported that the approximately 120 validation repertoires had been produced on the same platform as the roughly 700 repertoires belonging to the first cohort. Overall study findings and caveats: It was 150 or so TCR beta chains that were listed as cytomegalovirus-associated.

This CDR3 comprises 17 residues. CDR1 is MNHEY, CDR2 SMNVEV, per germline (reference sequence). J gave up 2 bases and V 4 bases, and 8 bases lay outside the gene matches. Sequencing was performed with immunoSEQ multiplex PCR; in TCRdb, only in-frame clones are kept and a portion is missing. The sample has some 98,000 clones, about 90% seen once. While the first cohort had 700 or so subjects, the donors belonged to the separate validation cohort of roughly 130 subjects. With regard to this clone: Its specificity is unknown.

This receptor was taken from a man aged 18 to 30 in good health and CMV-seropositive. Material for sequencing was PBMCs. The chain recombines TRBV27 with TRBJ2-1; 10 bases fit TRBD2. In nucleotides, the CDR3 is TGTGCCAGCAGTTCAACCGGGACTAGCGTTACCTACAATGAGCAGTTCTTC. It encodes CASSSTGTSVTYNEQFF.